Listed below are T cell receptor beta chains from one sample, sequenced in a study of CD8 T cells in Susac syndrome. Each CDR3 protein gets one entry after TCRdb re-called the immunoSEQ multiplex PCR reads with MiXCR. The sample shows around 110,000 distinct CDR3 sequences, roughly 95% of them seen only once. Sequences were obtained from CD4+ T cells from PBMCs. These TCRs come from a human donor with Susac syndrome. Both conserved end residues are part of each CDR3. Fields, in order: V gene, clone size, CDR3 length, J gene, D gene, CDR3 DNA, CDR3 protein. The D gene is left open where the match is weak. Clone size is given for some rows only: seen once, a few or many times, or a class if the clone is expanded.

V: TRBV29-1; size: -; length: 13; J: TRBJ2-1; D: TRBD2; DNA: TGCAGCGCCGGACTAGCGGGAGGTGTTGAGCAGTTCTTC; CDR3: CSAGLAGGVEQFF
V: TRBV29-1; size: -; length: 14; J: TRBJ1-1; D: -; DNA: TGCAGCGTTGAGTCTCGATCCTTGAACACTGAAGCTTTCTTT; CDR3: CSVESRSLNTEAFF
V: TRBV30; size: -; length: 13; J: TRBJ1-1; D: -; DNA: TGTGCCTGGATCAGGGGTGGCGATACTGAAGCTTTCTTT; CDR3: CAWIRGGDTEAFF
V: TRBV7-9; size: -; length: 14; J: TRBJ2-5; D: -; DNA: TGTGCCAGCAGCTACAGACAAGACCAAGAGACCCAGTACTTC; CDR3: CASSYRQDQETQYF
V: TRBV15; size: -; length: 13; J: TRBJ1-2; D: -; DNA: TGTGCCACCAGCAGAGATGGGGGCGGCGGCTACACCTTC; CDR3: CATSRDGGGGYTF
V: TRBV6-2/TRBV6-3; size: -; length: 16; J: TRBJ1-5; D: TRBD1; DNA: TGTGCCAGCAGCCCTAATACCGGGACAGCAAATCAGCCCCAGCATTTT; CDR3: CASSPNTGTANQPQHF
V: TRBV3-1; size: -; length: 16; J: TRBJ2-7; D: -; DNA: TGTGCCAGCAGCCTACCTCCCCTAGGCGTTTCCTACGAGCAGTACTTC; CDR3: CASSLPPLGVSYEQYF
V: TRBV12-3/TRBV12-4; size: -; length: 13; J: TRBJ2-7; D: -; DNA: TGTGCCAGCAGTTTCTGGGGGGACTACGAGCAGTACTTC; CDR3: CASSFWGDYEQYF
V: TRBV20-1; size: -; length: 13; J: TRBJ2-5; D: -; DNA: TGCAGTGCTGTTTCGACAGTTCAAGAGACCCAGTACTTC; CDR3: CSAVSTVQETQYF
V: TRBV27; size: -; length: 16; J: TRBJ2-3; D: -; DNA: TGTGCCAGCAGTTTATCTCCGGGACGTGGCACAGATACGCAGTATTTT; CDR3: CASSLSPGRGTDTQYF
V: TRBV20-1; size: -; length: 13; J: TRBJ2-1; D: -; DNA: TGCAGTGCTAGGCGAACAGGACACAATGAGCAGTTCTTC; CDR3: CSARRTGHNEQFF
V: TRBV30; size: once; length: 17; J: TRBJ1-1; D: TRBD1; DNA: TGTGCCTGGAGTGCAAGGATAAGCAGGGGGCGCGGTACTGAAGCTTTCTTT; CDR3: CAWSARISRGRGTEAFF
V: TRBV30; size: -; length: 13; J: TRBJ2-5; D: -; DNA: TGTGCCTGGAGTCCGGTCTCTAATTGGGCCCAGTACTTC; CDR3: CAWSPVSNWAQYF
V: TRBV7-9; size: once; length: 14; J: TRBJ2-5; D: TRBD2; DNA: TGTGCCAGCAGCCCAACTAGCGGGATCGAGACCCAGTACTTC; CDR3: CASSPTSGIETQYF
V: TRBV19; size: -; length: 14; J: TRBJ1-5; D: -; DNA: TGTGCCAGTAGTTCACAGGGAGGGGATCAGCCCCAGCATTTT; CDR3: CASSSQGGDQPQHF
V: TRBV5-4; size: -; length: 16; J: TRBJ2-3; D: -; DNA: TGTGCATACCACCCCGGGGGATCAAAACCCACAGATACGCAGTATTTT; CDR3: CAYHPGGSKPTDTQYF
V: TRBV29-1; size: -; length: 13; J: TRBJ1-3; D: -; DNA: TGCAGCGTTGAATTGGGTAGGGGAAACACCATATATTTT; CDR3: CSVELGRGNTIYF
V: TRBV3-1; size: -; length: 17; J: TRBJ2-2; D: TRBD2; DNA: TGTGCCAGCAGCCAAGATGCCCTAGCGGGAGTCGACGGGGAGCTGTTTTTT; CDR3: CASSQDALAGVDGELFF
V: TRBV20-1; size: once; length: 17; J: TRBJ1-4; D: -; DNA: TGCAGTGCTAGCAGTCAGGGATCGGGGCGAGCTAATGAAAAACTGTTTTTT; CDR3: CSASSQGSGRANEKLFF
V: TRBV29-1; size: -; length: 17; J: TRBJ1-1; D: TRBD1; DNA: TGCAGCGCGCAAGGGGGATCAGGGGGCGTTTGGGACACTGAAGCTTTCTTT; CDR3: CSAQGGSGGVWDTEAFF
V: TRBV14; size: -; length: 13; J: TRBJ1-1; D: -; DNA: TGTGCCAGCAGTCGACATATGAACACTGAAGCTTTCTTT; CDR3: CASSRHMNTEAFF
V: TRBV12-3/TRBV12-4; size: -; length: 12; J: TRBJ2-3; D: -; DNA: TGTGCCAGCAGATCCGACACGGATACGCAGTATTTT; CDR3: CASRSDTDTQYF